The rows below give T cell receptor beta chains drawn from one sample of a study of cytomegalovirus exposure and HLA in healthy donors. TCRdb keeps only in-frame clones here, not all; method: immunoSEQ multiplex PCR. The sample has a few hundred thousand clones; about 90% are singletons. Specimen: PBMCs. These receptors were obtained from a man younger than 35 in good health and CMV-seropositive. CDR3s include the opening cysteine and the closing phenylalanine or tryptophan. The D gene is left open where the match is weak. Not all rows give a size; the values are once, few, many and, for expanded clones, a class.

V	size	D	J	DNA	CDR3
TRBV6-5	.	TRBD1	TRBJ2-7	TGTGCCAGCAGGTCCGCCGGGACAGGGTCCTACGAGCAGTACTTC	CASRSAGTGSYEQYF
TRBV5-1	.	.	TRBJ2-5	TGCGCCAGCACCCTTTTCCAGGGGGGCCAAGAGACCCAGTACTTC	CASTLFQGGQETQYF
TRBV30	.	.	TRBJ2-7	TGTGCCTGGAGTACCGGTCTCCAGTACGAGCAGTACTTC	CAWSTGLQYEQYF
TRBV13	.	TRBD1	TRBJ1-2	TGTGCCAGCAGCTCGACACCGGGACAGGCAGGGTATGGCTACACCTTC	CASSSTPGQAGYGYTF
TRBV13	.	.	TRBJ2-7	TGTGCCAGCAGCTCTTGGAACGACGAGCAGTACTTC	CASSSWNDEQYF
TRBV5-1	.	TRBD2	TRBJ2-5	TGCGCCAGCAGCTTGGAAATAGGACTAGCGGGTGGAGAGACCCAGTACTTC	CASSLEIGLAGGETQYF
TRBV7-3	few	.	TRBJ2-7	TGTGCCAGCAGCTCCGACAGTGACCACGAGCAGTACTTC	CASSSDSDHEQYF
TRBV7-6	.	.	TRBJ2-2	TGTGCCAGCAGTTTACTCGGCACCGGGGAGCTGTTTTTT	CASSLLGTGELFF
TRBV9	.	.	TRBJ1-2	TGTGCCAGCAGCGTAGACGGCTATGGCTACACCTTC	CASSVDGYGYTF
TRBV28	once	.	TRBJ2-1	TGTGCCAGCAGTTTATTATGGGGAAATGAGCAGTTCTTC	CASSLLWGNEQFF
TRBV5-1	.	TRBD2	TRBJ2-1	TGCGCCAGCAGCTTGATTACTAGCGGGCTCAATGAGCAGTTCTTC	CASSLITSGLNEQFF
TRBV2	.	.	TRBJ2-1	TGTGCCAGCTTACTACAGGACTACAATGAGCAGTTCTTC	CASLLQDYNEQFF
TRBV20-1	.	.	TRBJ2-7	TGCAGTGCTAAGGAGGGCTACGAGCAGTACTTC	CSAKEGYEQYF
TRBV28	.	TRBD1	TRBJ2-3	TGTGCCAGCAGTCCCCGGACAGGGGGGGCAGATACGCAGTATTTT	CASSPRTGGADTQYF
TRBV15	few	.	TRBJ1-5	TGTGCCACCAGCACCCGGCAGGGCTTTCAGCCCCAGCATTTT	CATSTRQGFQPQHF
TRBV27	.	TRBD1	TRBJ1-2	TGTGCCAGCAGTTCGACAGGGGGGTGGTATGGCTACACCTTC	CASSSTGGWYGYTF
TRBV4-2	.	.	TRBJ1-1	TGTGCCAGCAGCCAAGATCCAGATACTGAAGCTTTCTTT	CASSQDPDTEAFF
TRBV5-4	few	TRBD1	TRBJ2-7	TGTGCCAGCAGCGTAGGTAGTAGACAGGGCGTCGAGCAGTACTTC	CASSVGSRQGVEQYF
TRBV7-9	.	.	TRBJ2-3	TGTGCCAGCAGCTTAGAGGGGCCTAGCACAGATACGCAGTATTTT	CASSLEGPSTDTQYF
TRBV4-3	.	.	TRBJ2-1	TGCGCCAGCAGCCAAGTACCCCAGCGCGCCTACAATGAGCAGTTCTTC	CASSQVPQRAYNEQFF